Sequencing of this TCR beta chain was carried out in a study of blood T cell repertoires in COVID-19. Turning to the study itself: The United States, Italy and Spain were the sources of the acute and convalescent COVID-19 samples. Sample material is recorded as cDNA or gDNA derived from T cells, B-cell-depleted T cells, or PBMCs.

The CDR3 has 12 amino acids. V dropped 3 bases and J dropped 7; count of bases not matched to a gene: 5. CDR1 and CDR2 from the germline V gene are DFQATT and SNEGSKA (reference sequence). Original processing methods: Estimation of nucleated cell counts was performed using reference gene primer amplification. Using immunoSEQ multiplex PCR, the repertoire was profiled, and TCRdb retains in-frame clones only, with some absent. V, J and clone size are those of that table, while D and trimming were read from the DNA. The table records some 270,000 clones, roughly 89% of them present only once. The chain links TRBV20-1 to TRBJ1-2; 7 nucleotides match TRBD1. Sequenced: peripheral blood. The receptor was isolated from a man aged 50-60 years with acute or convalescent COVID-19. CDR3 region: CSASEGAGGYTF. The CDR3, as DNA: TGCAGTGCTAGTGAGGGGGCGGGTGGCTACACCTTC.